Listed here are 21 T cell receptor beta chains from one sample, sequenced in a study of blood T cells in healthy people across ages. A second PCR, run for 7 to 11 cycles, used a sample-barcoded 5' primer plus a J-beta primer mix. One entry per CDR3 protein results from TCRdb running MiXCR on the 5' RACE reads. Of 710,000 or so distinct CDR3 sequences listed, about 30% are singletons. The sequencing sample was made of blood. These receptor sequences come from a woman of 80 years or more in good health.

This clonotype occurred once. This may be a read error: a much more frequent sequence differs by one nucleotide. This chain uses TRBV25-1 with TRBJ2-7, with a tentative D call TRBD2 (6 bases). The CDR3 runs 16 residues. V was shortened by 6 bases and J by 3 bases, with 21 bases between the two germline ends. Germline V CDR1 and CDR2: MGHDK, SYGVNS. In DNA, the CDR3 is TGTGCCAGCAGAGGGACTTTGGGCAGATCCGTCTACGAGCAGTACTTC. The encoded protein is CASRGTLGRSVYEQYF.

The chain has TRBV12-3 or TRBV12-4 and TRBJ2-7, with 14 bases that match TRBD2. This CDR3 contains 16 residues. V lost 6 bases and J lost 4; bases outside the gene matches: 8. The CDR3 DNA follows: TGTGCCAGCAGGGCGGGACTAGCGGGAGATTTATACGAGCAGTACTTC. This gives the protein CASRAGLAGDLYEQYF.

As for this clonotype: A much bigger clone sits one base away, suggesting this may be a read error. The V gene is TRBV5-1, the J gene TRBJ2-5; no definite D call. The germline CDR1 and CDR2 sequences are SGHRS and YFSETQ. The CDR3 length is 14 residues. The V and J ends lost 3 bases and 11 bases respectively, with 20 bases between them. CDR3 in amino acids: CASSSNAGTNEQYF. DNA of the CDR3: TGCGCCAGCAGCTCCAACGCCGGCACTAATGAGCAGTACTTC.

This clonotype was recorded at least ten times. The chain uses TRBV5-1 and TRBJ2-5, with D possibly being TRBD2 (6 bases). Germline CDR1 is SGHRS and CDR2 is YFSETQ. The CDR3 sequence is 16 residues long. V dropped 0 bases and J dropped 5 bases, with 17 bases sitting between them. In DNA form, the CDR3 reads TGCGCCAGCAGCTTGGAGAGGGGCGGCGGGGCCGAGACCCAGTACTTC. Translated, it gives CASSLERGGGAETQYF.

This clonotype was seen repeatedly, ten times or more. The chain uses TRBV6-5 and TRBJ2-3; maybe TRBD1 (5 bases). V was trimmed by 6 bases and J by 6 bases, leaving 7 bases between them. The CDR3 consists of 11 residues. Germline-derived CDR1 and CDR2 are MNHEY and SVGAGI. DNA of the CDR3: TGTGCCAGCAGGGGGCGGGATACGCAGTATTTT. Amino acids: CASRGRDTQYF.

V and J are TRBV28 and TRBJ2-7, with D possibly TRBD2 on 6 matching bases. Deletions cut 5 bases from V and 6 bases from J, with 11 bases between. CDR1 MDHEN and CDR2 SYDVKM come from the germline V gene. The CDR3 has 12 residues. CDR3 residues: CASSRGKGEQYF. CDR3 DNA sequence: TGTGCCAGCAGTCGCGGGAAAGGCGAGCAGTACTTC.

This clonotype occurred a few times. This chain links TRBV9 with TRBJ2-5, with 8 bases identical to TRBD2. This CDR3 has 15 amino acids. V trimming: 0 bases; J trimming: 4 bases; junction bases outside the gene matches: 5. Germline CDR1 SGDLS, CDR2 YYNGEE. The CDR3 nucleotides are TGTGCCAGCAGCGTAGCGGGGGGGCGAGGAGAGACCCAGTACTTC. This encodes CASSVAGGRGETQYF. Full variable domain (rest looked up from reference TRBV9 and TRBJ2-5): DSGVTQTPKHLITATGQRVTLRCSPRSGDLSVYWYQQSLDQGLQFLIQYYNGEERAKGNILERFSAQQFPDLHSELNLSSLELGDSALYFCASSVAGGRGETQYFGPGTRLLVL.

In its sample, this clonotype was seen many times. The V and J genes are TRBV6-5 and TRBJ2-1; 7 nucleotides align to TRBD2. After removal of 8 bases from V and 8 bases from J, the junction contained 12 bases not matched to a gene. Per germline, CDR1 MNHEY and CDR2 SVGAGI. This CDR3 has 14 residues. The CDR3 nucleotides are TGTGCCAGCCGACTCCGGGGGGTTGGGGATGAGCAGTTCTTC. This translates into CASRLRGVGDEQFF.

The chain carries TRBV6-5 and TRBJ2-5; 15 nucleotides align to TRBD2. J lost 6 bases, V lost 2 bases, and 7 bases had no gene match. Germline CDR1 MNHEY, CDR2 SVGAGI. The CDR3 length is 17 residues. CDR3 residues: CASSYGLAGGRLKTQYF. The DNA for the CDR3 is TGTGCCAGCAGTTACGGACTAGCGGGAGGGCGTTTGAAGACCCAGTACTTC.

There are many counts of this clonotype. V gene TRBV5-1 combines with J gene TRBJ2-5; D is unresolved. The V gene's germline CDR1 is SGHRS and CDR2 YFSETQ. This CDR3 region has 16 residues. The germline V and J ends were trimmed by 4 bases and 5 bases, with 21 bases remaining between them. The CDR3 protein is CASSLSPGLKGETQYF. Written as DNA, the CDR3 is TGCGCCAGCAGCCTTTCTCCGGGCCTCAAAGGGGAGACCCAGTACTTC.

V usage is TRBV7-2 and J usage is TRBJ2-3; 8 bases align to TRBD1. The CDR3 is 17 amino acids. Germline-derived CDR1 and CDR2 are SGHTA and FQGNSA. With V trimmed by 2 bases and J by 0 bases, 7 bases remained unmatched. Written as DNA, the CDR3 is TGTGCCAGCAGCTTACAAAGGGACAGGACTAGCACAGATACGCAGTATTTT. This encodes CASSLQRDRTSTDTQYF.

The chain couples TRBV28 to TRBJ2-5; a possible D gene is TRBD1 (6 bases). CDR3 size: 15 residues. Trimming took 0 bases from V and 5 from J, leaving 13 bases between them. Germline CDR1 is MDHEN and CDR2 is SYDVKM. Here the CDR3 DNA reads TGTGCCAGCAGTTTATGGATGGCAGGGGATGAGACCCAGTACTTC. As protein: CASSLWMAGDETQYF.

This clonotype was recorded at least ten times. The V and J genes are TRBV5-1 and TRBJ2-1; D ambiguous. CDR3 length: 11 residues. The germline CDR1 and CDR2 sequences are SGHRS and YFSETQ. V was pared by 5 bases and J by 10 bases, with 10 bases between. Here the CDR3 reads CASSSTLEQFF. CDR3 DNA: TGCGCCAGCAGTTCGACTCTGGAGCAGTTCTTC. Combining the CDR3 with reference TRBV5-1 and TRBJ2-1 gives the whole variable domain KAGVTQTPRYLIKTRGQQVTLSCSPISGHRSVSWYQQTPGQGLQFLFEYFSETQRNKGNFPGRFSGRQFSNSRSEMNVSTLELGDSALYLCASSSTLEQFFGPGTRLTVL.

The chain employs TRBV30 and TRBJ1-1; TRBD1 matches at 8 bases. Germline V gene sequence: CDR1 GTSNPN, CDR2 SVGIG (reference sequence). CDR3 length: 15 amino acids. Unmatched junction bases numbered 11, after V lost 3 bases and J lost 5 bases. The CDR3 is CAWRIPGGARTEAFF. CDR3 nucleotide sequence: TGTGCCTGGAGGATTCCAGGGGGCGCGAGGACTGAAGCTTTCTTT.

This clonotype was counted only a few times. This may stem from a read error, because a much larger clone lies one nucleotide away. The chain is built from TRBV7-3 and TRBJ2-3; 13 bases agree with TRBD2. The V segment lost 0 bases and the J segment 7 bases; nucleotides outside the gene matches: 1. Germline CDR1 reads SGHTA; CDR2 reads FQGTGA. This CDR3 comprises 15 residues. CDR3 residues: CASSLTLAGGNTQYF. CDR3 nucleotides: TGTGCCAGCAGCTTAACACTAGCGGGGGGGAATACGCAGTATTTT. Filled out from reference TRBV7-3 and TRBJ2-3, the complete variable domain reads GAGVSQTPSNKVTEKGKYVELRCDPISGHTALYWYRQSLGQGPEFLIYFQGTGAADDSGLPNDRFFAVRPEGSVSTLKIQRTERGDSAVYLCASSLTLAGGNTQYFGPGTRLTVL.

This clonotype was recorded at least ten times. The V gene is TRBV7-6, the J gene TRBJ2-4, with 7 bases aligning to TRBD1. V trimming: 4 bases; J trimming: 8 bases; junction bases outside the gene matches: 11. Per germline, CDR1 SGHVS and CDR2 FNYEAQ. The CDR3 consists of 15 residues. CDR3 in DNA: TGTGCCAGCAGCTCCGGGACAGAGGCAACAGACATTCAGTACTTC. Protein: CASSSGTEATDIQYF.

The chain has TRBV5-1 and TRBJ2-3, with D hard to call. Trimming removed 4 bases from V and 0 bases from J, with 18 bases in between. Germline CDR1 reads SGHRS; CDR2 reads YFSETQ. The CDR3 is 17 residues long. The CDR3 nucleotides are TGCGCCAGCAGCCCGTCGGCCGTCACAGCCAGCACAGATACGCAGTATTTT. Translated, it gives CASSPSAVTASTDTQYF.

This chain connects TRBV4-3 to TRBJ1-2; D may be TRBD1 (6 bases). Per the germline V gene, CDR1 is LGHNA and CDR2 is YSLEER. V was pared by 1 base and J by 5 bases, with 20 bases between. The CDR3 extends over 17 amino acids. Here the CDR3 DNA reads TGCGCCAGCAGCCAAGGTGGGGCAGGGGAGCCCTTTTATGGCTACACCTTC. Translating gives CASSQGGAGEPFYGYTF.

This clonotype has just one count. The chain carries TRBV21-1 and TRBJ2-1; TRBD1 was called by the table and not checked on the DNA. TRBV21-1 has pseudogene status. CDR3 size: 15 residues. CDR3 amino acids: CASSKGMERVDEQFF. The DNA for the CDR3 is TGTGCCAGCAGCAAAGGGATGGAGAGGGTTGATGAGCAGTTCTTC.

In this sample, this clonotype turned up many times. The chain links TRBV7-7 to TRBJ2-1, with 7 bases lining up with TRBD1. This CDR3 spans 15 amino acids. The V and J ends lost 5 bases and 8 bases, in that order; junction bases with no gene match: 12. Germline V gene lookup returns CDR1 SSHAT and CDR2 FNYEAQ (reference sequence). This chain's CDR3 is CASSPRQGTPHEQFF. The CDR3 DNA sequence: TGTGCCAGCAGCCCCCGACAGGGAACCCCACATGAGCAGTTCTTC.

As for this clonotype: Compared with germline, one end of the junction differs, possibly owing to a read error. CDR3 amino acids: CAGSLNRGHEQYF. The CDR3, as DNA: TGTGCCGGCAGTTTGAACAGGGGGCACGAGCAGTACTTC. The chain recombines TRBV27 with TRBJ2-7; 9 nucleotides agree with TRBD1. This CDR3 region has 13 residues. Germline-derived CDR1 and CDR2 are MNHEY and SMNVEV (reference sequence).